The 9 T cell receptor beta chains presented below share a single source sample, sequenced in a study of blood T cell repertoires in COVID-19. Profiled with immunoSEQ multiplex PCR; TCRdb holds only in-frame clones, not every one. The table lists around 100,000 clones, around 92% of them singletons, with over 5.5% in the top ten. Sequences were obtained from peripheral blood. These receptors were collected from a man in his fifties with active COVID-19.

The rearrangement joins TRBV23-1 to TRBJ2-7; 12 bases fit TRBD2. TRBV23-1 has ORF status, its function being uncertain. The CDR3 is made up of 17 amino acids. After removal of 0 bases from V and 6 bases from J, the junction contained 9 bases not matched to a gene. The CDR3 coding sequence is TGCGCCAGCAGTCAATCGACTAGCGGGAGTCATTGTGGCGAGCAGTACTTC. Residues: CASSQSTSGSHCGEQYF.

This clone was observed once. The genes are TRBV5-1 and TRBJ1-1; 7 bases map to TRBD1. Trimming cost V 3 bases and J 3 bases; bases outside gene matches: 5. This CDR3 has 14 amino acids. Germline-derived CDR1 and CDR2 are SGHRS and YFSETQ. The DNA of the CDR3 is TGCGCCAGCAGCTCCCAGGGGGGTGACACTGAAGCTTTCTTT. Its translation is CASSSQGGDTEAFF.

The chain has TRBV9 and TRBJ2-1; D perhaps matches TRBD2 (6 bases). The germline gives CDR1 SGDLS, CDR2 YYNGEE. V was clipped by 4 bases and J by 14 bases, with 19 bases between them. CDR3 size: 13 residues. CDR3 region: CASSPPRGELEFF. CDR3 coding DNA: TGTGCCAGCAGCCCGCCTCGCGGGGAATTGGAGTTCTTC.

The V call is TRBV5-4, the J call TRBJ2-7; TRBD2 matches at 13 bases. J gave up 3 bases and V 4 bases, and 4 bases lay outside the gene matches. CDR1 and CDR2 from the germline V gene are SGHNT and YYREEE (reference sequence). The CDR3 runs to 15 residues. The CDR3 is CASSVGTSGNYEQYF. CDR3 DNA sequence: TGTGCCAGCAGCGTCGGGACTAGCGGGAACTACGAGCAGTACTTC.

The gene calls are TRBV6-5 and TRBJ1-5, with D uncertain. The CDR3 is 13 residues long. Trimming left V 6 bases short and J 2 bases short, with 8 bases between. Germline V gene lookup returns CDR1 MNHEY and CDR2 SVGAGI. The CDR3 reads CASSQIGNQPQHF. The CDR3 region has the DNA TGTGCCAGCAGCCAAATAGGCAATCAGCCCCAGCATTTT.

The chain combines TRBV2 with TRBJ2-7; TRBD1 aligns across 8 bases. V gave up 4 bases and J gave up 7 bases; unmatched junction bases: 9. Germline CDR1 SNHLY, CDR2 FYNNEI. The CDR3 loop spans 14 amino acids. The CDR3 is CASSGQGTHGEQYF. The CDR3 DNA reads TGTGCCAGCAGTGGACAGGGGACCCACGGTGAGCAGTACTTC.

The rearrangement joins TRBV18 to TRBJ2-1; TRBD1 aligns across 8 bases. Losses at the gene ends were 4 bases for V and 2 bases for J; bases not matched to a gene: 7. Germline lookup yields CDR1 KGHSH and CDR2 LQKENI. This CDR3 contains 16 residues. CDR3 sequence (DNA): TGTGCCAGCTCACTGGACAGGGTTAGTACCTACAATGAGCAGTTCTTC. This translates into CASSLDRVSTYNEQFF.

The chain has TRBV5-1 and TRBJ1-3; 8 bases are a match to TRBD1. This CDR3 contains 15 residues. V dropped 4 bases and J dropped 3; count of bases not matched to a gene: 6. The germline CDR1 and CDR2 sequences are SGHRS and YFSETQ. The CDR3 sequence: CASSPTGDVGNTIYF. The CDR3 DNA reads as TGCGCCAGCAGCCCGACAGGGGACGTTGGAAACACCATATATTTT.

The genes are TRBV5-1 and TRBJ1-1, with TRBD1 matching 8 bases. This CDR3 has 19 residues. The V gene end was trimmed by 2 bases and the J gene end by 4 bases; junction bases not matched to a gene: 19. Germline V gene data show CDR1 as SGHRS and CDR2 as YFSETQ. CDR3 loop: CASSFPNDSGRGTGTEAFF. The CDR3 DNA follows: TGCGCCAGCAGCTTCCCCAATGACTCCGGACGGGGGACAGGCACTGAAGCTTTCTTT.